A single sample is the source of the 17 T cell receptor beta chains below, sequenced in a study of lymphopenia after photon versus proton radiotherapy. The table came from immunoSEQ multiplex PCR; TCRdb's copy has only in-frame clones and leaves some out. The table has 68,000 or so clones, roughly 88% seen once. Sequencing was performed on peripheral blood, taken from a patient treated with photon-based radiotherapy. The receptors originated from a woman aged 70-85 years with pancreatic cancer.

The V call is TRBV7-2, the J call TRBJ2-1; 11 positions agree with TRBD2. The V and J ends lost 4 bases and 6 bases, in that order; junction bases with no gene match: 8. CDR1 and CDR2 from the germline V gene are SGHTA and FQGNSA. This CDR3 spans 16 amino acids. This CDR3 reads CASSSWVSGRANEQFF. DNA of the CDR3: TGTGCCAGCAGCTCCTGGGTTAGCGGGAGGGCCAATGAGCAGTTCTTC.

The V call is TRBV29-1, the J call TRBJ2-5; 9 nucleotides align to TRBD1. The V and J ends lost 4 bases and 3 bases, in that order; junction bases with no gene match: 6. Germline CDR1 is SQVTM and CDR2 is ANQGSEA. The CDR3 totals 14 residues. CDR3 nucleotides: TGCAGCGTTGGACAGGGACAGGGCAAAGAGACCCAGTACTTC. It encodes CSVGQGQGKETQYF.

Relative to its sample, this clone is medium-sized. The chain couples TRBV9 to TRBJ2-4; 7 bases are shared with TRBD1. The CDR3 runs to 13 residues. Per the germline V gene, CDR1 is SGDLS and CDR2 is YYNGEE. V gave up 4 bases and J gave up 5 bases; unmatched junction bases: 3. The CDR3 DNA reads as TGTGCCAGCAGCTTTGGGACAGAAAACATTCAGTACTTC. Translated: CASSFGTENIQYF.

The rearrangement uses TRBV10-3 and TRBJ2-2; the D gene is possibly TRBD1 (6 bases). The germline CDR1 and CDR2 sequences are ENHRY and SYGVKD. With 4 bases removed from V and 5 bases from J, the gap between germline ends came to 11 bases. This CDR3 region has 14 residues. DNA of the CDR3: TGTGCCATCAGTGTAGGGACAAGGACCGGGGAGCTGTTTTTT. Translation: CAISVGTRTGELFF.

There are a few counts of this clone. Germline is not matched at one junction end, which may reflect a read error. V and J are TRBV25-1 and TRBJ1-5; maybe TRBD1 (6 bases). Per germline, CDR1 MGHDK and CDR2 SYGVNS. The CDR3 length is 17 residues. The CDR3 reads CASSESRGAGGNEPQHF. CDR3 nucleotides: TGTGCCAGCAGTGAATCGAGGGGCGCGGGGGGCAATGAGCCCCAGCATTTT.

The V call is TRBV27, the J call TRBJ2-2; no reliable D call. CDR1 and CDR2 (germline): MNHEY, SMNVEV (reference sequence). Trimming removed 8 bases from V and 0 bases from J, with 7 bases in between. This CDR3 is 13 amino acids long. The CDR3 is CASRRTNTGELFF. In DNA form, the CDR3 reads TGTGCCAGCCGCAGGACGAACACCGGGGAGCTGTTTTTT.

V gene TRBV9 combines with J gene TRBJ2-7; D might be TRBD2 (6 bases). The CDR3 is 15 residues long. Trimming left V 2 bases short and J 4 bases short, with 16 bases between. In germline, CDR1 is SGDLS, CDR2 YYNGEE. Here the CDR3 reads CASSVAAGMVYEQYF. The CDR3 DNA follows: TGTGCCAGCAGCGTGGCGGCGGGAATGGTTTACGAGCAGTACTTC.

The chain is built from TRBV7-9 and TRBJ2-7, with TRBD2 matching 10 bases. Germline values: CDR1 SEHNR, CDR2 FQNEAQ (reference sequence). V trimming: 1 base; J trimming: 7 bases; junction bases outside the gene matches: 4. The CDR3 loop spans 14 amino acids. CDR3 coding DNA: TGTGCCAGCAGCTTAGGGCTAGCGGGAGTTGAGCAGTACTTC. As protein: CASSLGLAGVEQYF.

The chain recombines TRBV4-3 with TRBJ2-7; D perhaps matches TRBD1 (8 bases). Per germline, CDR1 LGHNA and CDR2 YSLEER. This CDR3 spans 16 amino acids. Trimming took 0 bases from V and 4 from J, leaving 16 bases between them. CDR3 residues: CASSQEGGQGGYEQYF. As DNA, the CDR3 is TGCGCCAGCAGCCAAGAAGGAGGACAGGGAGGGTACGAGCAGTACTTC.

V gene TRBV2 combines with J gene TRBJ2-2; D call uncertain. Germline V lookup: CDR1 SNHLY, CDR2 FYNNEI. V was cut by 6 bases and J by 6 bases, with 23 bases left in between. The CDR3 has 17 amino acids. The CDR3 sequence: CASRSQVLQRGAGELFF. The CDR3 nucleotides are TGTGCCAGCAGAAGCCAAGTGCTTCAGCGTGGCGCCGGGGAGCTGTTTTTT.

The rearrangement uses TRBV27 and TRBJ2-1; 12 bases line up with TRBD1. CDR1 MNHEY and CDR2 SMNVEV come from the germline V gene (reference sequence). V trimming: 6 bases; J trimming: 7 bases; junction bases outside the gene matches: 7. The CDR3 sequence is 15 residues long. This CDR3 reads CASRAGQGAVNEQFF. CDR3 nucleotides: TGTGCCAGCAGGGCGGGACAGGGGGCGGTTAATGAGCAGTTCTTC.

The V call is TRBV18, the J call TRBJ2-7, with D unclear. CDR3 length: 14 residues. V lost 2 bases, J lost 4 bases, and 12 bases lay in between. Germline V gene sequence: CDR1 KGHSH, CDR2 LQKENI. CDR3 region: CASSPTFPRYEQYF. DNA for the CDR3: TGTGCCAGCTCACCAACCTTTCCGAGGTACGAGCAGTACTTC.

The V call is TRBV19, the J call TRBJ2-6; 8 nucleotides align to TRBD1. CDR1 LNHDA and CDR2 SQIVND come from the germline V gene (reference sequence). The junction had 11 bases not matched to a gene; V was cut back by 4 bases and J by 0 bases. This CDR3 is 19 amino acids long. CDR3 in DNA: TGTGCCAGTAGTAACCTCAGGGGGCAGTTCCGCTCTGGGGCCAACGTCCTGACTTTC. Protein sequence: CASSNLRGQFRSGANVLTF. Full variable domain (remainder filled in from reference TRBV19 and TRBJ2-6): DGGITQSPKYLFRKEGQNVTLSCEQNLNHDAMYWYRQDPGQGLRLIYYSQIVNDFQKGDIAEGYSVSREKKESFPLTVTSAQKNPTAFYLCASSNLRGQFRSGANVLTFGAGSRLTVL.

V is TRBV2 and J is TRBJ1-1; no clear D. This CDR3 is built from 14 residues. V was clipped by 2 bases and J by 5 bases, with 12 bases between them. From germline, CDR1 is SNHLY and CDR2 FYNNEI. The CDR3 DNA is TGTGCCAGCAGTGAAATCGGAGTACGGACTGAAGCTTTCTTT. It codes for CASSEIGVRTEAFF. The full variable domain, completed using reference TRBV2 and TRBJ1-1, is EPEVTQTPSHQVTQMGQEVILRCVPISNHLYFYWYRQILGQKVEFLVSFYNNEISEKSEIFDDQFSVERPDGSNFTLKIRSTKLEDSAMYFCASSEIGVRTEAFFGQGTRLTVV.

This chain joins TRBV18 and TRBJ1-5; TRBD1 matches 7 bases. After removal of 4 bases from V and 1 base from J, the junction contained 10 bases not matched to a gene. The CDR3 has 17 amino acids. Germline V gene sequence: CDR1 KGHSH, CDR2 LQKENI. The CDR3 is CASSLMAGGGSNQPQHF. Written as DNA, the CDR3 is TGTGCCAGCTCACTCATGGCAGGGGGGGGGAGCAATCAGCCCCAGCATTTT.

This chain joins TRBV25-1 and TRBJ2-3, with D possibly being TRBD1 (6 bases). CDR1 and CDR2 from the germline V gene are MGHDK and SYGVNS. V gave up 8 bases and J gave up 3 bases, with 9 bases separating them. CDR3 length: 12 residues. DNA for the CDR3: TGTGCCAGCCGTAGGGGGACAGATACGCAGTATTTT. This sequence encodes CASRRGTDTQYF. Using reference TRBV25-1 and TRBJ2-3 for the parts outside the CDR3, the full variable domain is EADIYQTPRYLVIGTGKKITLECSQTMGHDKMYWYQQDPGMELHLIHYSYGVNSTEKGDLSSESTVSRIRTEHFPLTLESARPSHTSQYLCASRRGTDTQYFGPGTRLTVL.

This chain uses TRBV29-1 with TRBJ2-5; the match to TRBD1 covers 7 bases. CDR1 and CDR2 (germline): SQVTM, ANQGSEA. CDR3 length equals 13 residues. The J segment lost 4 bases and the V segment lost 4 bases, leaving 6 bases of the junction unmatched. This chain's CDR3 is CSVGWAGGETQYF. DNA for the CDR3: TGCAGCGTTGGGTGGGCAGGGGGAGAGACCCAGTACTTC.